This T cell receptor (beta chain) was profiled in a study of T cell responses to AZD1222 COVID-19 vaccine. Study-level results: Donors in the cohort were predominantly white British and more often female, and clonal diversity was possibly underestimated. Just a handful of AZD1222 recipients tested seropositive at baseline. No day 14 peak samples; only post-peak repertoires were characterized.

This table comes from immunoSEQ multiplex PCR, and its TCRdb copy is limited to in-frame clones, with some not included. There are about 39,000 clones in the sample; about nine tenths occur only once, and 25% lies in the top ten. Points on this clone: Its antigen is unidentified.

The clonotype originates from an adult who received the AZD1222 COVID-19 vaccine. Specimen: peripheral blood, collected 28 days after the second AZD1222 dose.

CDR3 nucleotide sequence: TGTGCCAGCAGCCACGGGACGGTCAATCAGCCCCAGCATTTT. The encoded protein is CASSHGTVNQPQHF. J is TRBJ1-5 and V is TRBV3-1 (or the pseudogene TRBV3-2); tentatively, D is TRBD1 (5 bases). The CDR3 totals 14 residues. Germline V gene lookup returns CDR1 LGHDT and CDR2 YNNKEL (reference sequence). The V end was cut by 3 bases, the J end by 3 bases, with 9 bases between.